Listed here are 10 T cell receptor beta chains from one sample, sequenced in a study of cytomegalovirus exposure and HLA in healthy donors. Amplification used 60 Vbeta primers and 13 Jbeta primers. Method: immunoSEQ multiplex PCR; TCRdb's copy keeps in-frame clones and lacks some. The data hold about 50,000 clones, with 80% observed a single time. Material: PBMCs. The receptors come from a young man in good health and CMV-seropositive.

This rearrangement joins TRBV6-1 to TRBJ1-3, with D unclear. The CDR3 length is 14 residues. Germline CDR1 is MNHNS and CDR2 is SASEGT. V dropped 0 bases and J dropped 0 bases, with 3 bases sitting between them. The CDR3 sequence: CASSEAVSGNTIYF. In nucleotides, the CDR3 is TGTGCCAGCAGTGAAGCCGTCTCTGGAAACACCATATATTTT.

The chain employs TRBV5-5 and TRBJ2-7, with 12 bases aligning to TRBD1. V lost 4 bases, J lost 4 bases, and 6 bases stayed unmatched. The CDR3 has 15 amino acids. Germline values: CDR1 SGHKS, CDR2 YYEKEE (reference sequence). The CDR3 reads CASSRDRGLTYEQYF. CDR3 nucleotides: TGTGCCAGCAGCCGGGACAGGGGGCTTACTTACGAGCAGTACTTC.

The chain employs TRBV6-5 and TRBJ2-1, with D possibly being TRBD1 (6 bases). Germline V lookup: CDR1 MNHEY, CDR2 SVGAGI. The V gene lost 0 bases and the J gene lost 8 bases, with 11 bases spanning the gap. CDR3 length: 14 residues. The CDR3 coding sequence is TGTGCCAGCAGTTACTCGGCAGGGGCGTATGAGCAGTTCTTC. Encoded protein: CASSYSAGAYEQFF.

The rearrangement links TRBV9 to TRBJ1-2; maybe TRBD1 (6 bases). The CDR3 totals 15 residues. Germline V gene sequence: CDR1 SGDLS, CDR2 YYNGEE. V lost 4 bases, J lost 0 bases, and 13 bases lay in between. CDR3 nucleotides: TGTGCCAGCAGCCTCACAGGGACCCCTAACTATGGCTACACCTTC. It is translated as CASSLTGTPNYGYTF.

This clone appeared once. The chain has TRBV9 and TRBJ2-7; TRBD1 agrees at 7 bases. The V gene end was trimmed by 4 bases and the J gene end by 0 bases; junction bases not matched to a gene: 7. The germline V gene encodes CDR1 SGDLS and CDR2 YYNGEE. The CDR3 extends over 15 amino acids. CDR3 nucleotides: TGTGCCAGCAGCCCATACAGGGGCCACTCCTACGAGCAGTACTTC. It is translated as CASSPYRGHSYEQYF.

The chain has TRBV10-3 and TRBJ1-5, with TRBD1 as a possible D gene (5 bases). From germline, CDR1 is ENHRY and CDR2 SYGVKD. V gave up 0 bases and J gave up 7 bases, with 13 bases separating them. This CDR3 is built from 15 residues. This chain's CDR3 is CAISESGQGRQPQHF. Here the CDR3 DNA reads TGTGCCATCAGTGAGTCGGGCCAGGGTCGACAGCCCCAGCATTTT.

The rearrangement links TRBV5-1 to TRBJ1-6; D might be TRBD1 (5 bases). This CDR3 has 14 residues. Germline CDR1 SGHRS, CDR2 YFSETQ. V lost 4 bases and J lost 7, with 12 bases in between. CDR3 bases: TGCGCCAGCAGCGGGGGACTGACGAATTCACCCCTCCACTTT. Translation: CASSGGLTNSPLHF.

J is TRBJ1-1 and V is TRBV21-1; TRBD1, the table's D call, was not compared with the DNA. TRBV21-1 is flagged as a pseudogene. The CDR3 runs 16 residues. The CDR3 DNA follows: TGTGCCAGCAGCACGACGGGGACAGGGAAGGGAACTGAAGCTTTCTTT. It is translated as CASSTTGTGKGTEAFF.

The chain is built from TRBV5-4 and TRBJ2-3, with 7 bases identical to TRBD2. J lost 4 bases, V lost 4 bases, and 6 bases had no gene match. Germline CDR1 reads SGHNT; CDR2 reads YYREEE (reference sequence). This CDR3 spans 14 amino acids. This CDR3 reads CASSPRGEADTQYF. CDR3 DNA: TGTGCCAGCAGCCCACGGGGGGAAGCAGATACGCAGTATTTT.

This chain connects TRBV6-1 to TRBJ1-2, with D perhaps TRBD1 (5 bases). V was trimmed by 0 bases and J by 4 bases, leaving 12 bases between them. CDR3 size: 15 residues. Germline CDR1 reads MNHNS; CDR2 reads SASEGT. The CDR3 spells CASSEAPDRGYGYTF. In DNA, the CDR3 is TGTGCCAGCAGTGAAGCCCCTGACAGAGGCTATGGCTACACCTTC.